This T cell receptor beta chain was recovered during a study of shared clonotypes between healthy human individuals (dated by TCRdb to 2018 to 2020). For context, the study as a whole: A couple of women and a few men aged 18 to 49 years were included in the cohort. To estimate repertoire size and how much clonotype sharing occurs between individuals, the study deeply sequenced the blood TCR repertoires of roughly 5 healthy adults. To increase sequencing depth and limit assay-specific biases, different laboratories used diverse techniques to prepare libraries and sequence TCR repertoires. Each donor's leukapheresis produced roughly between about 0.8 and 10 billion PBMCs. Per donor, three plates each were used for CD4 naive and CD4 memory, two for CD8 naive, and one for CD8 memory.

Healthy HIV-negative adults with no recently reported acute infections or vaccinations were included as donors. All donors were Caucasian adults living in Nashville, Tennessee, USA. CD4+ T cells were enriched through magnetic negative selection, after which naive cells were positively selected on CD45RA and the remaining negative fraction served as the memory subset. After blood collection by leukapheresis, PBMCs were isolated using Ficoll-Histopaque density gradient centrifugation and then cryopreserved in the vapor phase of liquid nitrogen. Analytical flow cytometry was used to check the purity and quantity of every magnetically sorted T cell population. Genomic DNA was isolated from every sorted fraction and measured by UV absorbance on a Nanodrop 2000c. From the cysteine up to the phenylalanine, the CDR3 has a length of 12 residues. The sequence is cut down to CDR3 DNA, 36 bases in frame from base 1. CDR1 SQVTM and CDR2 ANQGSEA are derived from the germline V gene. The germline ends are 10 bases apart after V is trimmed by 7 bases and J by 1 base.

This clone was seen a handful of times. What antigen it recognizes has not been identified. Base qualities are not provided; no much larger clone lies one nucleotide away. Other DNA sequences in the same sample also yield this CDR3. What the authors observed across the whole study: The small number of donors limited the genetic and exposure-history diversity represented. When a handful of donors were compared, the shared fraction of clonotypes was around 5% for naive CD4, less than 4% for naive CD8, roughly 2.5% for memory CD4, and 0.35% to 0.4% for memory CD8. Even with the large sequencing depth, rarefaction of the sorted-subset datasets indicated that sequencing was incomplete. Larger estimated clonotype richness was generally found for naive subsets than for memory subsets. Pairwise subsampling indicated that sequencing depth was expected to affect the degree of clonotype sharing among donors. Higher generation probabilities were observed for clonotypes shared by all four sorted-subset donors than for non-shared clonotypes. Sampling was limited to blood, and TCR repertoires in tissue likely differ from TCR repertoires in blood.

Using the deep immunoSEQ assay, multiplex PCR amplified TCR CDR3 regions from genomic DNA. Extracted genomic DNA from each cell subset was spread evenly across all wells of several immunoSEQ 96-well plates, with each plate serving as a replicate. For sorted subsets, approximately 210 ng genomic DNA, equal to tens of thousands of T cell genomes, was loaded into each replicate PCR. Purified libraries were measured with a Qubit 3.0 fluorometer, size-checked on a Bioanalyzer 2100, and measured again with the KAPA Library Quantification kit. Every immunoSEQ 96-well plate was sequenced on a dedicated single-read 150-cycle Illumina NextSeq 550 flow cell. Regarding the original processing steps: The immunoSEQ output contained only junctional sequences without quality scores, so filtering could not match that applied to full-length reads. To assign V/J genes and CDR3, sequences were annotated against IMGT germline references using PyIR, a Python wrapper for IgBLAST v1.9. Any read was removed if the V/J assignment was weak (E-value above 1e-6), the CDR3 was missing, or the read contained stop codons, out-of-frame junctions, or ambiguous translated residues. V3J clonotypes were defined as sequences sharing an identical inferred V gene, J gene, and CDR3 amino acid sequence. To compute the percentage overlap between repertoires, the number of shared unique clonotypes was divided by the size of the smaller repertoire. Three approaches were used to assess repertoire richness: RTK rarefaction, the Chao1 estimator, and Recon v2.1 estimates of unobserved clonotypes. Generation probabilities were computed with OLGA for all TCRbeta clonotypes obtained by the gDNA method from a handful of donors. This is the immuneACCESS table as TCRdb keeps it, with only in-frame sequences that have V and J called. A part of the clones is gone; compared with another copy, unresolved V genes explain less than half, and the rest is unexplained. V, J and clone size derive from that table, while D and trimming were established from the DNA sequence. This sample comprises more than 850,000 clones, around 82% of them detected only once. The ten top clones hold more than 0.5% of the sample.

Sequenced material: memory CD4+ T cells from PBMCs. The label giving this sample's cell subset or site can be read as: CD45RA-negative fraction. The chain joins TRBV29-1 to TRBJ1-1; TRBD1 is a weak D gene call, 5 bases matching. The clonotype was recovered from a man younger than 30 in good health. Some clones in this sample may be carry-over from other donors' samples. The CDR3 here reads CSGGQTNTEAFF. The DNA is as follows: TGCAGCGGTGGACAAACGAACACTGAAGCTTTCTTT.